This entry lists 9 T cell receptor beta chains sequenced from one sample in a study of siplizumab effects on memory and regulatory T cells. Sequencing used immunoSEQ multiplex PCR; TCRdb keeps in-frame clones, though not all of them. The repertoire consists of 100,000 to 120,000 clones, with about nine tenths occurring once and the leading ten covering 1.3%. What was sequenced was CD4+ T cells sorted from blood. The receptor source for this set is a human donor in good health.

The CDR3 is CASSLVDEQFF. The CDR3 DNA is TGTGCCAGCTCATTGGTAGATGAGCAGTTCTTC. This chain links TRBV18 with TRBJ2-1; D remains unclear. Germline V CDR1 and CDR2: KGHSH, LQKENI. Trimming left V 5 bases short and J 8 bases short, with 7 bases between. The CDR3 is 11 amino acids.

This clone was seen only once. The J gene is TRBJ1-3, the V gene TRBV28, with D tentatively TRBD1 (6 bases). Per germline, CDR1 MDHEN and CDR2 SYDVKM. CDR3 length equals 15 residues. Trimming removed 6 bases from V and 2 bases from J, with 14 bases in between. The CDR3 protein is CASSAHRVTGNTIYF. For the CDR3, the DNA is TGTGCCAGCAGCGCCCACAGGGTGACTGGAAACACCATATATTTT.

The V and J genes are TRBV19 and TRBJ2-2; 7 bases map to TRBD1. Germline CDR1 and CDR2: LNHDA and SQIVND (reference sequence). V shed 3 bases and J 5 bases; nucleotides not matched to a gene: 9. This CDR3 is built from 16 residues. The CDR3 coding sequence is TGTGCCAGTAGTATCGGACAGGCCCTGGGTACCGGGGAGCTGTTTTTT. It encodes CASSIGQALGTGELFF.

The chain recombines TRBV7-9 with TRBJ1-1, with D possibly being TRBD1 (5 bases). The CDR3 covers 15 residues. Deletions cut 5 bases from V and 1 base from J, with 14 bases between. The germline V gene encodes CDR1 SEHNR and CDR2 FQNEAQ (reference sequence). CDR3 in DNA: TGTGCCAGCAGCCTCTCGGGGGTTTGGAACACTGAAGCTTTCTTT. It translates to CASSLSGVWNTEAFF. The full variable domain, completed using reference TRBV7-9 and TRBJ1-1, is DTGVSQNPRHKITKRGQNVTFRCDPISEHNRLYWYRQTLGQGPEFLTYFQNEAQLEKSRLLSDRFSAERPKGSFSTLEIQRTEQGDSAMYLCASSLSGVWNTEAFFGQGTRLTVV.

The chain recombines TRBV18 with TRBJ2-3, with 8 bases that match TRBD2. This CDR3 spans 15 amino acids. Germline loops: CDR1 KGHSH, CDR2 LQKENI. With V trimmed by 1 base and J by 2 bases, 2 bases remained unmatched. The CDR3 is CASSPLAGNTDTQYF. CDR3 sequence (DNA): TGTGCCAGCTCACCACTAGCGGGGAACACAGATACGCAGTATTTT.

CDR3 nucleotides: TGTGCTAGTGGTTTGGACTACTACAATGAGCAGTTCTTC. Translating gives CASGLDYYNEQFF. The J gene is TRBJ2-1, the V gene TRBV12-5, with D unresolved. Trimming cost V 1 base and J 3 bases, with 4 bases left between them. Germline loops: CDR1 LGHNT, CDR2 FRNRAP. The CDR3 loop spans 13 amino acids.

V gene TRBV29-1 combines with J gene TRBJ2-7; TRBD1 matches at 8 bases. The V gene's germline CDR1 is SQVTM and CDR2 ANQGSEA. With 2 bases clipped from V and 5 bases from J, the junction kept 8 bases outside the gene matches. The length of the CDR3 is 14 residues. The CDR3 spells CSVERDRLGHEQYF. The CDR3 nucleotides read TGCAGCGTTGAAAGGGACAGGCTGGGCCACGAGCAGTACTTC.

The CDR3 spells CASSLTDLAYEQYF. CDR3 sequence (DNA): TGTGCCAGCAGCCTTACGGACCTAGCCTACGAGCAGTACTTC. The chain carries TRBV7-8 and TRBJ2-7; D not certain. The CDR3 extends over 14 amino acids. CDR1 and CDR2 from the germline V gene are SGHVS and FQNEAQ. Deletions cut 5 bases from V and 2 bases from J, with 13 bases between.

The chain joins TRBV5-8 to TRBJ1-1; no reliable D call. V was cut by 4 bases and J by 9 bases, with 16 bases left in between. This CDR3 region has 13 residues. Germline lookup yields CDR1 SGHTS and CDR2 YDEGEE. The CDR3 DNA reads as TGTGCCAGCAGCGGGGTGGTTGGAGGACAAGCTTTCTTT. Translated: CASSGVVGGQAFF.